Shown below are 27 T cell receptor beta chains from a single sample sequenced in a study of T cell responses to AZD1222 COVID-19 vaccine. Sequencing was performed with immunoSEQ multiplex PCR; in TCRdb, only in-frame clones are kept and a portion is missing. The table has around 90,000 clones, approximately 90% seen once. Sample: peripheral blood, taken on day 0 of AZD1222 vaccination. Receptors were obtained from an adult in good health.

V gene TRBV19 combines with J gene TRBJ1-4, with 7 bases fitting TRBD1. With 3 bases clipped from V and 5 bases from J, the junction kept 6 bases outside the gene matches. This CDR3 comprises 15 residues. CDR1 is LNHDA and CDR2 is SQIVND in the germline V gene (reference sequence). The CDR3 sequence is CASSIPGTDNEKLFF. CDR3 coding DNA: TGTGCCAGTAGTATTCCCGGGACAGACAATGAAAAACTGTTTTTT.

For the CDR3, the DNA is TGTGCCAGCAGCTTAATTCCGGGGAACTCCTACAATGAGCAGTTCTTC. Its translation: CASSLIPGNSYNEQFF. The chain carries TRBV7-3 and TRBJ2-1; D might be TRBD2 (5 bases). Germline CDR1 SGHTA, CDR2 FQGTGA. The V and J ends lost 1 base and 0 bases respectively, with 10 bases between them. CDR3 length: 16 amino acids.

The rearrangement links TRBV5-1 to TRBJ1-5, with 10 bases lining up with TRBD1. This CDR3 is built from 14 residues. Trimming at V came to 1 base and at J to 7 bases, leaving 2 bases not matched to a gene. CDR1 and CDR2 from the germline V gene are SGHRS and YFSETQ. This CDR3 is CASSLTGQGQPQHF. CDR3 DNA: TGCGCCAGCAGCTTGACGGGACAGGGGCAGCCCCAGCATTTT. The variable domain in full, completed from reference TRBV5-1 and TRBJ1-5, reads KAGVTQTPRYLIKTRGQQVTLSCSPISGHRSVSWYQQTPGQGLQFLFEYFSETQRNKGNFPGRFSGRQFSNSRSEMNVSTLELGDSALYLCASSLTGQGQPQHFGDGTRLSIL.

The chain uses TRBV5-4 and TRBJ1-1; TRBD1 aligns across 7 bases. The CDR3 sequence is 15 residues long. From germline, CDR1 is SGHNT and CDR2 YYREEE (reference sequence). The J segment lost 7 bases and the V segment lost 2 bases, leaving 11 bases of the junction unmatched. As DNA, the CDR3 is TGTGCCAGCAGCTTACCTCGACAGGGCTTAAGTGAAGCTTTCTTT. Translated: CASSLPRQGLSEAFF.

This chain links TRBV5-1 with TRBJ2-5, with D possibly TRBD2 on 6 matching bases. V was cut by 4 bases and J by 5 bases, with 15 bases left in between. CDR1 is SGHRS and CDR2 is YFSETQ in the germline V gene. The CDR3 consists of 14 residues. In DNA form, the CDR3 reads TGCGCCAGCAGCGCAGGACCGGGGGTGGAGACCCAGTACTTC. It codes for CASSAGPGVETQYF.

The chain carries TRBV10-3 and TRBJ1-4; D is unclear. V shed 0 bases and J shed 7 bases, with 21 bases lying between them. Per germline, CDR1 ENHRY and CDR2 SYGVKD. CDR3 length equals 18 residues. Here the CDR3 reads CAISESRGRGSGGEKLFF. In DNA form, the CDR3 reads TGTGCCATCAGTGAGTCTCGTGGCCGAGGATCGGGCGGTGAAAAACTGTTTTTT.

This clone was observed a handful of times. The chain recombines TRBV18 with TRBJ1-4; D is unclear. The CDR3 loop spans 13 amino acids. Germline assignment: CDR1 KGHSH and CDR2 LQKENI. The V end was cut by 7 bases, the J end by 4 bases, with 10 bases between. The CDR3 DNA is TGTGCCAGCTTCGCGCAGCATAATGAAAAACTGTTTTTT. It is translated as CASFAQHNEKLFF.

This clone was counted between two and nine times. The chain links TRBV18 to TRBJ1-1, with 12 bases identical to TRBD1. The germline CDR1 and CDR2 sequences are KGHSH and LQKENI. This CDR3 is 18 amino acids long. The J segment lost 4 bases and the V segment lost 4 bases, leaving 13 bases of the junction unmatched. CDR3 sequence reads: CASSLASGTGGYFTEAFF. CDR3 nucleotide sequence: TGTGCCAGCTCACTCGCATCCGGGACAGGGGGCTACTTCACTGAAGCTTTCTTT.

The rearrangement uses TRBV5-1 and TRBJ1-1; 9 nucleotides line up with TRBD1. Looked up from germline, CDR1 is SGHRS and CDR2 is YFSETQ. With V trimmed by 0 bases and J by 6 bases, 3 bases remained unmatched. This CDR3 has 14 amino acids. The CDR3 is CASSLAQGAAEAFF. For the CDR3, the DNA is TGCGCCAGCAGCTTGGCACAGGGGGCGGCTGAAGCTTTCTTT.

The rearrangement uses TRBV10-2 and TRBJ2-2, with TRBD2 matching over 15 bases. The ends lost 8 bases at V and 5 bases at J; junction bases unmatched: 3. The germline CDR1 and CDR2 sequences are WSHSY and SAAADI. This CDR3 comprises 15 residues. The CDR3: CASGGLAGGTGELFF. CDR3 sequence (DNA): TGCGCCAGCGGCGGACTAGCGGGGGGGACCGGGGAGCTGTTTTTT.

This rearrangement joins TRBV11-2 to TRBJ1-6; D ambiguous. This CDR3 comprises 15 residues. The germline V gene encodes CDR1 SGHAT and CDR2 FQNNGV. Deletions cut 1 base from V and 8 bases from J, with 12 bases between. The CDR3 DNA reads as TGTGCCAGCAGCTTAGGTGACCCATTACATTCACCCCTCCACTTT. Amino acid sequence: CASSLGDPLHSPLHF.

This sequence joins TRBV6-6 and TRBJ1-4, with D uncertain. V gave up 0 bases and J gave up 5 bases, with 10 bases separating them. The CDR3 is 15 amino acids. Per germline, CDR1 MNHNY and CDR2 SVGAGI (reference sequence). In nucleotides, the CDR3 is TGTGCCAGCAGTTACTCGAGCAGTCTAAATGAAAAACTGTTTTTT. It yields the protein CASSYSSSLNEKLFF.

V is TRBV5-1 and J is TRBJ2-5, with D tentatively TRBD1 (8 bases). CDR1 SGHRS and CDR2 YFSETQ come from the germline V gene. Trimming cost V 6 bases and J 5 bases, with 17 bases left between them. The CDR3 totals 14 residues. The CDR3 sequence: CASNRDRREETQYF. CDR3 nucleotides: TGCGCCAGCAACCGGGACAGGCGGGAGGAGACCCAGTACTTC.

This clone was detected once. The chain joins TRBV10-3 to TRBJ2-1, with a tentative D call TRBD2 (6 bases). The CDR3 contains 14 residues. Germline CDR1 is ENHRY and CDR2 is SYGVKD. V was clipped by 8 bases and J by 6 bases, with 17 bases between them. Written as DNA, the CDR3 is TGTGCCATCGGCGGGCGGGACCTGTCCAATGAGCAGTTCTTC. Translation gives CAIGGRDLSNEQFF.

The chain recombines TRBV30 with TRBJ2-5; 8 bases agree with TRBD2. V shed 8 bases, J shed 5 bases, and the junction held 4 bases outside the gene matches. The CDR3 contains 11 residues. From germline, CDR1 is GTSNPN and CDR2 SVGIG (reference sequence). The CDR3 bases are TGTGCCCGGGGGGGGCGCGAGACCCAGTACTTC. This gives the protein CARGGRETQYF. The variable domain in full, completed from reference TRBV30 and TRBJ2-5, reads SQTIHQWPATLVQPVGSPLSLECTVEGTSNPNLYWYRQAAGRGLQLLFYSVGIGQISSEVPQNLSASRPQDRQFILSSKKLLLSDSGFYLCARGGRETQYFGPGTRLLVL.

This rearrangement joins TRBV19 to TRBJ1-2; D gene uncertain. The germline V gene has CDR1 LNHDA and CDR2 SQIVND (reference sequence). Trimming took off 4 bases at V and 7 bases at J, with 16 bases between the two ends. The CDR3 covers 14 residues. The CDR3 DNA reads as TGTGCCAGTAGTACTAACCCATATACTAGTGGCTACACCTTC. Its translation is CASSTNPYTSGYTF. Drawing the rest from reference TRBV19 and TRBJ1-2, the complete variable domain is DGGITQSPKYLFRKEGQNVTLSCEQNLNHDAMYWYRQDPGQGLRLIYYSQIVNDFQKGDIAEGYSVSREKKESFPLTVTSAQKNPTAFYLCASSTNPYTSGYTFGSGTRLTVV.

V gene TRBV7-3 combines with J gene TRBJ2-1, with 10 bases that match TRBD2. The CDR3 is made up of 16 amino acids. The V gene's germline CDR1 is SGHTA and CDR2 FQGTGA. V lost 4 bases and J lost 4; bases outside the gene matches: 7. The CDR3 coding sequence is TGTGCCAGCAGCTCCTCACTAGCGGGGAGATACAATGAGCAGTTCTTC. The encoded protein is CASSSSLAGRYNEQFF.

The chain uses TRBV5-1 and TRBJ1-2; TRBD1 matches at 7 bases. Germline V gives CDR1 SGHRS, CDR2 YFSETQ. V gave up 3 bases and J gave up 0 bases; unmatched junction bases: 5. CDR3 length: 15 residues. The CDR3, as DNA: TGCGCCAGCAGCTCCAGACAGGGAGCTAACTATGGCTACACCTTC. Its translation is CASSSRQGANYGYTF.

V is TRBV19 and J is TRBJ2-3, with 11 bases lining up with TRBD2. This CDR3 spans 16 amino acids. Germline CDR1 LNHDA, CDR2 SQIVND (reference sequence). V dropped 3 bases and J dropped 4; count of bases not matched to a gene: 6. This CDR3 reads CASSMGSGGASDTQYF. Written as DNA, the CDR3 is TGTGCCAGTAGTATGGGTAGCGGGGGGGCATCAGATACGCAGTATTTT.

The chain combines TRBV19 with TRBJ1-2, with D perhaps TRBD1 (6 bases). With 6 bases removed from V and 6 bases from J, the gap between germline ends came to 14 bases. CDR3 length: 13 amino acids. In germline, CDR1 is LNHDA, CDR2 SQIVND (reference sequence). The CDR3 coding sequence is TGTGCCAGTAGAACTACAGGGAGCGATGGCTACACCTTC. Translating it yields CASRTTGSDGYTF.

The genes are TRBV7-8 and TRBJ1-5; maybe TRBD1 (5 bases). This CDR3 region has 16 residues. Trimming pared 7 bases from V and 1 base from J, leaving 17 bases between. Per the germline V gene, CDR1 is SGHVS and CDR2 is FQNEAQ. Here the CDR3 reads CASTPVGGSSNQPQHF. DNA for the CDR3: TGTGCCAGCACCCCGGTGGGGGGGTCGAGCAATCAGCCCCAGCATTTT.

This rearrangement joins TRBV7-2 to TRBJ1-2, with 8 bases fitting TRBD1. There are 16 residues in the CDR3. In germline, CDR1 is SGHTA, CDR2 FQGNSA. Trimming cost V 1 base and J 5 bases; bases outside gene matches: 9. CDR3 region: CASSLEGAGGGYGYTF. In nucleotides, the CDR3 is TGTGCCAGCAGCTTAGAGGGGGCAGGGGGCGGGTATGGCTACACCTTC.

This clone was detected once. The chain is built from TRBV7-9 and TRBJ1-1; 7 nucleotides align to TRBD1. This CDR3 spans 14 amino acids. V trimming: 5 bases; J trimming: 0 bases; junction bases outside the gene matches: 3. CDR1 is SEHNR and CDR2 is FQNEAQ in the germline V gene (reference sequence). In nucleotides, the CDR3 is TGTGCCAGCAGCCTCGGGACAGTGAACACTGAAGCTTTCTTT. Translation gives CASSLGTVNTEAFF.

This chain joins TRBV5-1 and TRBJ1-2, with 9 nucleotides matching TRBD1. CDR3 length equals 14 residues. The trim removed 3 bases at V and 4 bases at J, leaving 4 bases unmatched. In germline, CDR1 is SGHRS, CDR2 YFSETQ. In DNA form, the CDR3 reads TGCGCCAGCAGCTCCGGGACAGGGCCCTATGGCTACACCTTC. Translated: CASSSGTGPYGYTF. Full variable domain (outside the CDR3, taken from reference TRBV5-1 and TRBJ1-2): KAGVTQTPRYLIKTRGQQVTLSCSPISGHRSVSWYQQTPGQGLQFLFEYFSETQRNKGNFPGRFSGRQFSNSRSEMNVSTLELGDSALYLCASSSGTGPYGYTFGSGTRLTVV.

The chain has TRBV25-1 and TRBJ2-5, with TRBD1 matching over 7 bases. Germline V gene lookup returns CDR1 MGHDK and CDR2 SYGVNS. V dropped 6 bases and J dropped 5; count of bases not matched to a gene: 9. This CDR3 has 14 residues. CDR3 protein: CASSAGQAAETQYF. CDR3 coding DNA: TGTGCCAGCAGCGCAGGACAGGCGGCGGAGACCCAGTACTTC.

The V call is TRBV9, the J call TRBJ1-6; maybe TRBD1 (5 bases). Looked up from germline, CDR1 is SGDLS and CDR2 is YYNGEE. This CDR3 has 15 residues. The germline V and J ends were trimmed by 3 bases and 3 bases, with 10 bases remaining between them. CDR3 nucleotides: TGTGCCAGCAGCGGCGACAGTTACTATAATTCACCCCTCCACTTT. This sequence encodes CASSGDSYYNSPLHF. Variable domain in full (rest from reference TRBV9 and TRBJ1-6): DSGVTQTPKHLITATGQRVTLRCSPRSGDLSVYWYQQSLDQGLQFLIQYYNGEERAKGNILERFSAQQFPDLHSELNLSSLELGDSALYFCASSGDSYYNSPLHFGNGTRLTVT.

The chain employs TRBV5-1 and TRBJ2-2; D call uncertain. The CDR3 spans 15 residues. Trimming took off 0 bases at V and 5 bases at J, with 11 bases between the two ends. Germline CDR1 reads SGHRS; CDR2 reads YFSETQ. For the CDR3, the DNA is TGCGCCAGCAGCTTGGGGGCCATTGGGACCGGGGAGCTGTTTTTT. Its protein product is CASSLGAIGTGELFF.